This entry lists 29 T cell receptor beta chains sequenced from one sample in a study of cytomegalovirus exposure and HLA in healthy donors. The data were produced by immunoSEQ multiplex PCR, yet TCRdb's version contains in-frame clones alone and is incomplete. The table lists 200,000 or so clones, roughly 84% of them singletons. Sequencing was carried out using PBMCs. The source is a woman between 25 and 40 years old in good health and CMV-seropositive.

This chain connects TRBV18 to TRBJ2-2; 8 bases map to TRBD1. The ends lost 4 bases at V and 1 base at J; junction bases unmatched: 5. This CDR3 comprises 16 residues. In germline, CDR1 is KGHSH, CDR2 LQKENI. CDR3 in amino acids: CASSLSGTGNTGELFF. The DNA for the CDR3 is TGTGCCAGCTCACTTTCCGGGACAGGGAACACCGGGGAGCTGTTTTTT.

The gene calls are TRBV28 and TRBJ1-5; D is possibly TRBD1 (5 bases). The germline CDR1 and CDR2 sequences are MDHEN and SYDVKM. The CDR3 extends over 14 amino acids. Trimming took 9 bases from V and 3 from J, leaving 15 bases between them. As DNA, the CDR3 is TGTGCCAGTGGGAGAAGCGGGGCCAATCAGCCCCAGCATTTT. Encoded protein: CASGRSGANQPQHF.

The CDR3 sequence is CASSSRTGGLGTIYF. The CDR3 DNA reads as TGTGCCAGCAGCTCCCGGACTGGGGGCCTCGGCACCATATATTTT. This sequence joins TRBV7-2 and TRBJ1-3; D possibly corresponds to TRBD1 (6 bases). The germline V gene encodes CDR1 SGHTA and CDR2 FQGNSA. This CDR3 contains 15 residues. V lost 4 bases and J 9 bases, leaving 19 bases between the germline ends.

The chain links TRBV9 to TRBJ2-3, with D uncertain. Between the trimmed V and J ends, which lost 3 bases and 2 bases, there was a span of 7 bases. Germline assignment: CDR1 SGDLS and CDR2 YYNGEE. CDR3 length equals 13 residues. The CDR3 loop is CASSESSTDTQYF. In DNA form, the CDR3 reads TGTGCCAGCAGCGAAAGCTCCACAGATACGCAGTATTTT.

V gene TRBV29-1 combines with J gene TRBJ1-4; D not certain. V was cut by 5 bases and J by 3 bases, with 4 bases left in between. The CDR3 sequence is 11 residues long. Germline values: CDR1 SQVTM, CDR2 ANQGSEA. CDR3 amino acids: CSVTANEKLFF. In DNA, the CDR3 is TGCAGCGTTACAGCTAATGAAAAACTGTTTTTT. Combining the CDR3 with reference TRBV29-1 and TRBJ1-4 gives the whole variable domain SAVISQKPSRDICQRGTSLTIQCQVDSQVTMMFWYRQQPGQSLTLIATANQGSEATYESGFVIDKFPISRPNLTFSTLTVSNMSPEDSSIYLCSVTANEKLFFGSGTQLSVL.

This CDR3 reads CASSQGGTYSNQPQHF. The CDR3 nucleotides are TGCGCCAGCAGCCAGGGGGGGACTTATAGCAATCAGCCCCAGCATTTT. This rearrangement joins TRBV4-1 to TRBJ1-5; D perhaps matches TRBD1 (5 bases). Germline V lookup: CDR1 MGHRA, CDR2 YSYEKL. The germline V and J ends were trimmed by 3 bases and 0 bases, with 12 bases remaining between them. This CDR3 has 16 residues.

J is TRBJ1-4 and V is TRBV2; D remains unclear. CDR1 SNHLY and CDR2 FYNNEI come from the germline V gene. The V end lost 4 bases, the J end lost 2 bases, and 14 bases lay between the germline ends. The CDR3 spans 16 residues. The chain's CDR3 is CASSVTVTETNEKLFF. In DNA, the CDR3 is TGTGCCAGCAGTGTAACGGTAACAGAGACTAATGAAAAACTGTTTTTT.

This clone occurred once. The chain links TRBV6-6 to TRBJ2-5, with 14 positions matching TRBD2. There are 16 residues in the CDR3. V gave up 4 bases and J gave up 1 base; unmatched junction bases: 2. Germline V lookup: CDR1 MNHNY, CDR2 SVGAGI (reference sequence). Here the CDR3 DNA reads TGTGCCAGCAGTTCTGGACTAGCGGGAGGCCAAGAGACCCAGTACTTC. Residues: CASSSGLAGGQETQYF.

This rearrangement joins TRBV2 to TRBJ1-2, with TRBD1 matching 9 bases. This CDR3 comprises 17 residues. The trim removed 7 bases at V and 13 bases at J, leaving 25 bases unmatched. In germline, CDR1 is SNHLY, CDR2 FYNNEI. The CDR3, as DNA: TGTGCCAGCAAACAACGAGTCGGGGGACAGGGTTCGACGGGCGGCACCTTC. Its protein product is CASKQRVGGQGSTGGTF.

V usage is TRBV7-9 and J usage is TRBJ1-5; TRBD1 matches 10 bases. The CDR3 sequence is 17 residues long. V shed 0 bases and J 4 bases; nucleotides not matched to a gene: 6. Germline assignment: CDR1 SEHNR and CDR2 FQNEAQ (reference sequence). CDR3 region: CASSLALGGQGNQPQHF. The CDR3 DNA is TGTGCCAGCAGCTTAGCTTTGGGGGGACAGGGGAATCAGCCCCAGCATTTT.

J is TRBJ2-1 and V is TRBV6-1; D gene uncertain. In germline, CDR1 is MNHNS, CDR2 SASEGT. The CDR3 spans 12 residues. Trimming shortened V by 6 bases and J by 6 bases, and 9 bases separated the two germline ends. DNA for the CDR3: TGTGCCAGCAGCCGTAGTGGCAATGAGCAGTTCTTC. It translates to CASSRSGNEQFF.

The chain employs TRBV25-1 and TRBJ2-5; 9 bases are shared with TRBD2. The germline CDR1 and CDR2 sequences are MGHDK and SYGVNS. This CDR3 is built from 13 residues. Trimming cost V 7 bases and J 3 bases; bases outside gene matches: 3. CDR3 nucleotide sequence: TGTGCCAGCACTAGACTAGCGGAAGAGACCCAGTACTTC. It codes for CASTRLAEETQYF. The full variable domain, rest sourced from reference TRBV25-1 and TRBJ2-5, is EADIYQTPRYLVIGTGKKITLECSQTMGHDKMYWYQQDPGMELHLIHYSYGVNSTEKGDLSSESTVSRIRTEHFPLTLESARPSHTSQYLCASTRLAEETQYFGPGTRLLVL.

The sample holds a few counts of this clone. The J gene is TRBJ2-2, the V gene TRBV6-6, with TRBD2 matching 10 bases. The junction had 9 bases not matched to a gene; V was cut back by 5 bases and J by 6 bases. The germline gives CDR1 MNHNY, CDR2 SVGAGI (reference sequence). CDR3 length equals 16 residues. The CDR3 loop reads CASSPSSGSQAGELFF. DNA of the CDR3: TGTGCCAGCAGTCCGTCTAGCGGGAGCCAGGCCGGGGAGCTGTTTTTT.

This clone appeared a single time. The rearrangement joins TRBV7-9 to TRBJ1-1; a weak D match, TRBD1 (5 bases). V dropped 6 bases and J dropped 0 bases, with 20 bases sitting between them. The germline V gene encodes CDR1 SEHNR and CDR2 FQNEAQ (reference sequence). CDR3 length: 17 amino acids. Here the CDR3 DNA reads TGTGCCAGCAGTCAACCTGGGGCAGGGAACATGAACACTGAAGCTTTCTTT. Its protein product is CASSQPGAGNMNTEAFF.

The V call is TRBV2, the J call TRBJ1-4, with no clear D. The CDR3 has 15 amino acids. The germline V gene has CDR1 SNHLY and CDR2 FYNNEI. V was pared by 8 bases and J by 0 bases, with 13 bases between. As DNA, the CDR3 is TGTGCCAGCCGGGGTAGGCAAGCAACTAATGAAAAACTGTTTTTT. This encodes CASRGRQATNEKLFF.

This clone was detected a few times. At one of its ends the junction is not consistent with the germline gene, which may arise from a read error. J is TRBJ1-2 and V is TRBV29-1; 8 positions match TRBD1. Per the germline V gene, CDR1 is SQVTM and CDR2 is ANQGSEA. The CDR3 has 11 residues. The CDR3 sequence is CSVEGWGQEDF. As DNA, the CDR3 is TGCAGCGTTGAGGGTTGGGGACAGGAAGACTTC.

There are a few counts of this clone. The gene calls are TRBV6-6 and TRBJ1-2; 8 nucleotides agree with TRBD1. The V and J ends lost 6 bases and 7 bases, in that order; junction bases with no gene match: 10. CDR1 MNHNY and CDR2 SVGAGI come from the germline V gene (reference sequence). The CDR3 has 14 residues. CDR3: CASSAPGQAAGYTF. Here the CDR3 DNA reads TGTGCCAGCAGCGCTCCGGGACAGGCTGCTGGCTACACCTTC.

The V gene is TRBV27, the J gene TRBJ1-2; the D is unclear. V lost 5 bases to trimming and J lost 8 bases, with 12 bases between them. The CDR3 spans 12 residues. The germline gives CDR1 MNHEY, CDR2 SMNVEV (reference sequence). CDR3 sequence reads: CASSPSRGGYTF. CDR3 in DNA: TGTGCCAGCAGTCCCAGCCGGGGAGGCTACACCTTC.

The chain is built from TRBV28 and TRBJ1-5, with a possible D match to TRBD1 (6 bases). This CDR3 has 14 amino acids. Per germline, CDR1 MDHEN and CDR2 SYDVKM. V shed 6 bases and J shed 7 bases, with 16 bases lying between them. The CDR3 protein is CASSTGPELQPQHF. CDR3 in DNA: TGTGCCAGCAGCACAGGGCCCGAGCTGCAGCCCCAGCATTTT.

This clone was seen more than once but under ten times. V usage is TRBV19 and J usage is TRBJ2-6; 7 nucleotides match TRBD2. The CDR3 has 18 residues. Germline V gene data show CDR1 as LNHDA and CDR2 as SQIVND (reference sequence). V trimming: 7 bases; J trimming: 2 bases; junction bases outside the gene matches: 14. The CDR3 sequence: CASNPNLGGKTGANVLTF. The DNA for the CDR3 is TGTGCCAGTAACCCCAACCTGGGAGGGAAGACTGGGGCCAACGTCCTGACTTTC. The whole variable domain, remainder taken from reference TRBV19 and TRBJ2-6, is DGGITQSPKYLFRKEGQNVTLSCEQNLNHDAMYWYRQDPGQGLRLIYYSQIVNDFQKGDIAEGYSVSREKKESFPLTVTSAQKNPTAFYLCASNPNLGGKTGANVLTFGAGSRLTVL.

This clone was recorded only once. This chain links TRBV6-1 with TRBJ1-5; D may be TRBD1 (5 bases). The CDR3 consists of 12 residues. Trimming took 7 bases from V and 6 from J, leaving 10 bases between them. Per germline, CDR1 MNHNS and CDR2 SASEGT. CDR3 amino acids: CASNQGTQPQHF. The DNA for the CDR3 is TGTGCCAGCAACCAGGGAACTCAGCCCCAGCATTTT.

The V call is TRBV28, the J call TRBJ2-2; 9 nucleotides line up with TRBD2. The V gene end was trimmed by 6 bases and the J gene end by 3 bases; junction bases not matched to a gene: 8. The CDR3 length is 16 residues. Germline CDR1 reads MDHEN; CDR2 reads SYDVKM. The DNA of the CDR3 is TGTGCCAGCAGATCCCTAGCGGGAATTTACACCGGGGAGCTGTTTTTT. This sequence encodes CASRSLAGIYTGELFF.

The rearrangement joins TRBV19 to TRBJ2-1; 9 bases fit TRBD2. This CDR3 spans 15 amino acids. CDR1 and CDR2 from the germline V gene are LNHDA and SQIVND (reference sequence). Trimming cost V 7 bases and J 5 bases; bases outside gene matches: 9. CDR3 DNA: TGTGCCAGTAAAGCCGGGACTAGCAGAAACAATGAGCAGTTCTTC. Protein sequence: CASKAGTSRNNEQFF. Looking up the rest from reference TRBV19 and TRBJ2-1 gives the full variable domain: DGGITQSPKYLFRKEGQNVTLSCEQNLNHDAMYWYRQDPGQGLRLIYYSQIVNDFQKGDIAEGYSVSREKKESFPLTVTSAQKNPTAFYLCASKAGTSRNNEQFFGPGTRLTVL.

V usage is TRBV29-1 and J usage is TRBJ2-1; the match to TRBD2 covers 9 bases. Germline V gene sequence: CDR1 SQVTM, CDR2 ANQGSEA. The CDR3 is 14 residues long. V gave up 8 bases and J gave up 6 bases; unmatched junction bases: 11. CDR3 region: CSLRAGGGGNEQFF. CDR3 bases: TGCAGCCTTCGAGCGGGAGGTGGTGGCAATGAGCAGTTCTTC.

The gene calls are TRBV11-1 and TRBJ2-5; TRBD1 is a possible D gene (6 bases). The germline V and J ends were trimmed by 5 bases and 9 bases, with 13 bases remaining between them. This CDR3 is 12 amino acids long. Germline CDR1 is SGHAT and CDR2 is FQDESV (reference sequence). CDR3 nucleotide sequence: TGTGCCAGCAGCCGGGCCCAGGGGTCCCAGTACTTC. It codes for CASSRAQGSQYF. The variable domain in full, completed from reference TRBV11-1 and TRBJ2-5, reads EAEVAQSPRYKITEKSQAVAFWCDPISGHATLYWYRQILGQGPELLVQFQDESVVDDSQLPKDRFSAERLKGVDSTLKIQPAELGDSAMYLCASSRAQGSQYFGPGTRLLVL.

The table lists this clone with a count of one. V gene TRBV4-2 combines with J gene TRBJ2-1; TRBD2 matches 7 bases. Per the germline V gene, CDR1 is LGHNA and CDR2 is YNFKEQ. The V segment lost 1 base and the J segment 8 bases; nucleotides outside the gene matches: 5. This CDR3 comprises 14 residues. CDR3 sequence reads: CASSQGRLADEQFF. The CDR3 DNA sequence: TGTGCCAGCAGCCAAGGTCGACTAGCTGATGAGCAGTTCTTC.

This clone showed up just a few times. The chain uses TRBV18 and TRBJ2-7, with 8 bases identical to TRBD1. The CDR3 is 15 residues long. CDR1 is KGHSH and CDR2 is LQKENI in the germline V gene. Trimming took 3 bases from V and 5 from J; bases not matched to a gene: 9. In DNA form, the CDR3 reads TGTGCCAGCTCACCTAGGACAGGGCGTGGGGACGAGCAGTACTTC. Protein sequence: CASSPRTGRGDEQYF.

The chain is built from TRBV6-5 and TRBJ1-5, with D possibly being TRBD1 (5 bases). This CDR3 has 15 amino acids. The germline CDR1 and CDR2 sequences are MNHEY and SVGAGI. V lost 4 bases and J 7 bases, leaving 17 bases between the germline ends. DNA for the CDR3: TGTGCCAGCAGTTCCGAAGGGGTATCCGAACAGCCCCAGCATTTT. This gives the protein CASSSEGVSEQPQHF.

The chain has TRBV5-1 and TRBJ1-1; 10 bases map to TRBD1. The CDR3 is made up of 14 amino acids. V shed 3 bases, J shed 6 bases, and the junction held 5 bases outside the gene matches. Germline V gene lookup returns CDR1 SGHRS and CDR2 YFSETQ. The CDR3 DNA reads as TGCGCCAGCAGCTCCTACGGACAGGGGGCTGAAGCTTTCTTT. Its protein is CASSSYGQGAEAFF. Drawing the rest from reference TRBV5-1 and TRBJ1-1, the complete variable domain is KAGVTQTPRYLIKTRGQQVTLSCSPISGHRSVSWYQQTPGQGLQFLFEYFSETQRNKGNFPGRFSGRQFSNSRSEMNVSTLELGDSALYLCASSSYGQGAEAFFGQGTRLTVV.